These 31 T cell receptor gamma chains came from one sample sequenced in a study of Vδ1+ human thymocytes. Study-wide results and limits: Highly polyclonal TRG and TRD repertoires with Gaussian CDR3 length distributions appeared in thymus.

No antigen is known for these receptors. Extracted RNA was reverse transcribed into cDNA. Pooled V-gene forward primers with one constant-region reverse primer generated the CDR3 amplicons by multiplex PCR. TCRdb called clones anew from the multiplex PCR reads with CATT. The profile shows 20,000 to 25,000 gamma-chain clones, roughly 13% of them singletons. The sequenced material came from Vdelta1+ gamma-delta thymocytes from the thymus. Subset defined: FACS-sorted CD3+ TCRalphabeta- TCRVdelta1+ TCRVdelta2- thymocytes. These receptors were obtained from a child less than two years old who had congenital heart surgery.

Note on this clone: This sequence may be a read error, since a much larger clone differs from it by one base. The J gene is TRGJ1 or TRGJ2, the V gene TRGV9. V was clipped by 3 bases and J by 2 bases; unmatched bases: 4. This CDR3 is 13 amino acids long. Germline CDR1 GITISATS, CDR2 ISYDGTV (reference sequence). CDR3 bases: TGTGCCTTGTGGGAGCCGCATTATTATAAGAAACTCTTT. Protein sequence: CALWEPHYYKKLF.

This clone has only a few counts. This sequence joins TRGV8 and TRGJ1 or TRGJ2. Germline CDR1 VENAVY, CDR2 YDSYNSRV. The CDR3 covers 12 residues. V shed 1 base, J shed 12 bases, and the junction held 9 bases outside the gene matches. The CDR3 here is CATWDSARGKLF. DNA of the CDR3: TGTGCCACCTGGGATAGCGCCCGAGGGAAACTCTTT.

V gene TRGV9 combines with J gene TRGJ1 or TRGJ2. Trimming at V came to 0 bases and at J to 11 bases, leaving 13 bases not matched to a gene. Germline CDR1 GITISATS, CDR2 ISYDGTV (reference sequence). The CDR3 has 14 amino acids. The CDR3 DNA sequence: TGTGCCTTGTGGGAGGTGCTCGTAAATTGGGAGAAACTCTTT. As protein: CALWEVLVNWEKLF.

This clone appeared a few times. Mismatch with germline at one junction end may stem from a read error. The chain combines TRGV4 with TRGJ1 or TRGJ2. This CDR3 has 13 residues. Germline V gene sequence: CDR1 EGSTGY, CDR2 YDSYTSSV. This chain's CDR3 is CATWNGRPYKKLF. As DNA, the CDR3 is TGTGCCACCTGGAATGGGCGCCCTTATAAGAAACTCTTT.

This clone was observed a handful of times. This may be a read error, as it is one base from a much larger clone. In the same sample, other DNA sequences code for this CDR3. This rearrangement joins TRGV4 to TRGJ1 or TRGJ2. CDR1 and CDR2 (germline): EGSTGY, YDSYTSSV. With V trimmed by 1 base and J by 3 bases, 3 bases remained unmatched. The CDR3 runs 13 residues. The DNA of the CDR3 is TGTGCCACCTGGGATGGACGTTATTATAAGAAACTCTTT. Translation gives CATWDGRYYKKLF.

A few counts support this clone. The rearrangement links TRGV4 to TRGJ1 or TRGJ2. V was clipped by 2 bases and J by 3 bases; unmatched bases: 4. Germline values: CDR1 EGSTGY, CDR2 YDSYTSSV. CDR3 length: 13 residues. The CDR3 here is CATWDAIYYKKLF. CDR3 nucleotide sequence: TGTGCCACCTGGGATGCCATTTATTATAAGAAACTCTTT.

The rearrangement links TRGV4 to TRGJ1 or TRGJ2. With 4 bases clipped from V and 0 bases from J, the junction kept 6 bases outside the gene matches. The CDR3 is 14 residues long. Germline lookup yields CDR1 EGSTGY and CDR2 YDSYTSSV. Written as DNA, the CDR3 is TGTGCCACCTGGGAGGAGAGGAATTATTATAAGAAACTCTTT. Translation gives CATWEERNYYKKLF.

The chain couples TRGV3 to TRGJP2. In germline, CDR1 is VTNTFY, CDR2 YDVSTARD (reference sequence). The CDR3 loop spans 17 amino acids. The junction had 7 bases not matched to a gene; V was cut back by 0 bases and J by 0 bases. Here the CDR3 DNA reads TGTGCCACCTGGGACAGGCGGGGTTATAGTAGTGATTGGATCAAGACGTTT. Translated, it gives CATWDRRGYSSDWIKTF.

As concerns this clone: Other DNA variants within this sample encode the same CDR3. The rearrangement uses TRGV2 and TRGJP1. Germline trimming cut 2 bases from V and 8 bases from J; bases unmatched to any gene: 2. Germline CDR1 EGSNGY, CDR2 YDSYNSKV. CDR3 length equals 12 residues. CDR3 residues: CATWDVGWFKIF. CDR3 sequence (DNA): TGTGCCACCTGGGACGTGGGTTGGTTCAAGATATTT.

The J gene is TRGJ1 or TRGJ2, the V gene TRGV8. CDR1 and CDR2 from the germline V gene are VENAVY and YDSYNSRV. CDR3 size: 17 residues. V lost 5 bases and J lost 0; bases outside the gene matches: 16. The CDR3 bases are TGTGCCACCTGGGTCATCAATCCCGGTCTGAATTATTATAAGAAACTCTTT. The encoded protein is CATWVINPGLNYYKKLF.

The chain uses TRGV4 and TRGJ1 or TRGJ2. J gave up 4 bases and V 0 bases, and 6 bases lay outside the gene matches. The CDR3 extends over 14 amino acids. Per germline, CDR1 EGSTGY and CDR2 YDSYTSSV. The CDR3 protein is CATWDGTGYYKKLF. The CDR3 nucleotides are TGTGCCACCTGGGATGGGACCGGATATTATAAGAAACTCTTT.

The chain uses TRGV4 and TRGJ1 or TRGJ2. The trim removed 9 bases at V and 0 bases at J, leaving 2 bases unmatched. The CDR3 is 11 residues long. From germline, CDR1 is EGSTGY and CDR2 YDSYTSSV. The CDR3 loop reads CATTNYYKKLF. CDR3 DNA: TGTGCCACCACGAATTATTATAAGAAACTCTTT.

This clone was detected a few times. V gene TRGV5 combines with J gene TRGJ1 or TRGJ2. Germline V gene sequence: CDR1 VINAFY, CDR2 YDVSNSKD. The V segment lost 5 bases and the J segment 2 bases; nucleotides outside the gene matches: 6. This CDR3 comprises 13 residues. In nucleotides, the CDR3 is TGTGCCACCTGGGGGGTCGATTATTATAAGAAACTCTTT. Translating it yields CATWGVDYYKKLF.

This sequence joins TRGV4 and TRGJ1 or TRGJ2. The germline CDR1 and CDR2 sequences are EGSTGY and YDSYTSSV. J lost 12 bases, V lost 4 bases, and 15 bases had no gene match. The CDR3 covers 13 residues. In nucleotides, the CDR3 is TGTGCCACCTGGGAGGAAGAGGTTATGTGGAAACTCTTT. Protein product: CATWEEEVMWKLF.

The rearrangement uses TRGV3 and TRGJ1 or TRGJ2. J gave up 0 bases and V 0 bases, and 8 bases lay outside the gene matches. Germline V lookup: CDR1 VTNTFY, CDR2 YDVSTARD (reference sequence). The CDR3 runs to 16 residues. CDR3 nucleotides: TGTGCCACCTGGGACAGGCTCGCCGGGAATTATTATAAGAAACTCTTT. Encoded protein: CATWDRLAGNYYKKLF.

This clone was seen only a few times. The rearrangement links TRGV4 to TRGJ1 or TRGJ2. Germline V gene sequence: CDR1 EGSTGY, CDR2 YDSYTSSV. Trimming removed 2 bases from V and 5 bases from J; junction bases left unmatched: 3. The CDR3 runs to 12 residues. The DNA for the CDR3 is TGTGCCACCTGGGATGAGGATTATAAGAAACTCTTT. Protein product: CATWDEDYKKLF.

This clone came up a few times. This chain uses TRGV9 with TRGJ1 or TRGJ2. The CDR3 totals 14 residues. Germline V lookup: CDR1 GITISATS, CDR2 ISYDGTV (reference sequence). V was pared by 3 bases and J by 3 bases, with 8 bases of the junction left unmatched. CDR3 residues: CALWEKSFYYKKLF. CDR3 bases: TGTGCCTTGTGGGAGAAATCCTTTTATTATAAGAAACTCTTT.

The chain couples TRGV3 to TRGJ1 or TRGJ2. There are 14 residues in the CDR3. With V trimmed by 0 bases and J by 3 bases, 5 bases remained unmatched. Germline V gives CDR1 VTNTFY, CDR2 YDVSTARD (reference sequence). The CDR3 loop is CATWDRLAYYKKLF. CDR3 nucleotides: TGTGCCACCTGGGACAGGCTAGCTTATTATAAGAAACTCTTT.

This clone was counted between two and nine times. Distinct nucleotide sequences in the sample also encode this CDR3. The V call is TRGV4, the J call TRGJ1 or TRGJ2. Germline values: CDR1 EGSTGY, CDR2 YDSYTSSV. The V and J ends lost 0 bases and 4 bases, in that order; junction bases with no gene match: 3. The CDR3 spans 13 residues. The CDR3 sequence: CATWDGRYYKKLF. The CDR3 DNA sequence: TGTGCCACCTGGGATGGGCGATATTATAAGAAACTCTTT.

This chain joins TRGV8 and TRGJ1 or TRGJ2. CDR3 length: 13 amino acids. The ends lost 0 bases at V and 7 bases at J; junction bases unmatched: 6. Germline loops: CDR1 VENAVY, CDR2 YDSYNSRV. The CDR3 bases are TGTGCCACCTGGGATAGGCGAAGGTATAAGAAACTCTTT. Protein: CATWDRRRYKKLF.

The chain employs TRGV2 and TRGJ1 or TRGJ2. This CDR3 comprises 18 residues. CDR1 is EGSNGY, CDR2 YDSYNSKV, per germline. Trimming at V came to 0 bases and at J to 2 bases, leaving 16 bases not matched to a gene. The CDR3 here is CATWDGPPNTDDYYKKLF. CDR3 nucleotides: TGTGCCACCTGGGACGGGCCCCCTAACACTGACGATTATTATAAGAAACTCTTT.

This clone was counted between two and nine times. V is TRGV3 and J is TRGJ1 or TRGJ2. Per germline, CDR1 VTNTFY and CDR2 YDVSTARD (reference sequence). This CDR3 has 15 amino acids. V dropped 0 bases and J dropped 9; count of bases not matched to a gene: 14. Written as DNA, the CDR3 is TGTGCCACCTGGGACAGGCCGGGGTATTTAATTAAGAAACTCTTT. It specifies CATWDRPGYLIKKLF.

The chain uses TRGV3 and TRGJ1 or TRGJ2. The CDR3 length is 14 residues. The J segment lost 3 bases and the V segment lost 0 bases, leaving 5 bases of the junction unmatched. Germline V gene sequence: CDR1 VTNTFY, CDR2 YDVSTARD (reference sequence). The CDR3 nucleotides read TGTGCCACCTGGGACAGGCCCGCTTATTATAAGAAACTCTTT. Amino acids: CATWDRPAYYKKLF.

Only a few counts were recorded for this clone. This sequence joins TRGV4 and TRGJ1 or TRGJ2. Germline CDR1 reads EGSTGY; CDR2 reads YDSYTSSV. Trimming took 0 bases from V and 5 from J; bases not matched to a gene: 10. The CDR3 is 15 residues long. The DNA of the CDR3 is TGTGCCACCTGGGATGGGCAAGGGGAGAATTATAAGAAACTCTTT. As protein: CATWDGQGENYKKLF.

With respect to this clone: Distinct nucleotide sequences in the sample also encode this CDR3. The chain combines TRGV5 with TRGJP2. With 0 bases clipped from V and 5 bases from J, the junction kept 6 bases outside the gene matches. The CDR3 is 15 residues long. Germline CDR1 is VINAFY and CDR2 is YDVSNSKD. The CDR3 bases are TGTGCCACCTGGGACAGGCGAGGGAGTGATTGGATCAAGACGTTT. Amino acids: CATWDRRGSDWIKTF.

The J gene is TRGJP1, the V gene TRGV8. The CDR3 runs 17 residues. V was clipped by 3 bases and J by 0 bases; unmatched bases: 10. Germline V gene lookup returns CDR1 VENAVY and CDR2 YDSYNSRV. The CDR3: CATWDEGRNTTGWFKIF. The CDR3 region has the DNA TGTGCCACCTGGGATGAGGGGCGGAATACCACTGGTTGGTTCAAGATATTT.

With regard to this clone: A much larger clone is a single base away; this may be a read error. The chain recombines TRGV3 with TRGJ1 or TRGJ2. This CDR3 contains 15 residues. After removal of 0 bases from V and 0 bases from J, the junction contained 5 bases not matched to a gene. The germline CDR1 and CDR2 sequences are VTNTFY and YDVSTARD (reference sequence). The CDR3 spells CATWDRRPNYYKKLF. The CDR3 DNA reads TGTGCCACCTGGGACAGGCGCCCGAATTATTATAAGAAACTCTTT.

In its sample, this clone was seen a few times. The V and J genes are TRGV2 and TRGJP2. The CDR3 is 17 amino acids. In germline, CDR1 is EGSNGY, CDR2 YDSYNSKV. Losses at the gene ends were 0 bases for V and 0 bases for J; bases not matched to a gene: 7. CDR3 amino acids: CATWDGPGYSSDWIKTF. CDR3 bases: TGTGCCACCTGGGACGGGCCCGGATATAGTAGTGATTGGATCAAGACGTTT.

This clone was picked up a small number of times. The chain joins TRGV3 to TRGJP2. The CDR3 runs 16 residues. J lost 0 bases, V lost 0 bases, and 4 bases had no gene match. The germline V gene has CDR1 VTNTFY and CDR2 YDVSTARD (reference sequence). This chain's CDR3 is CATWDRRYSSDWIKTF. The CDR3 nucleotides read TGTGCCACCTGGGACAGGCGATATAGTAGTGATTGGATCAAGACGTTT.

In its sample, this clone ranks as medium-sized (0.01 to 0.1%). The chain uses TRGV5 and TRGJ1 or TRGJ2. The trim removed 0 bases at V and 6 bases at J, leaving 5 bases unmatched. CDR3 length equals 13 residues. The V gene's germline CDR1 is VINAFY and CDR2 YDVSNSKD. The CDR3 region is CATWDRQRYKKLF. DNA of the CDR3: TGTGCCACCTGGGACAGGCAGCGTTATAAGAAACTCTTT.

In its sample, this clone was seen a few times. V is TRGV9 and J is TRGJ1 or TRGJ2. Germline V gives CDR1 GITISATS, CDR2 ISYDGTV (reference sequence). The J segment lost 5 bases and the V segment lost 0 bases, leaving 10 bases of the junction unmatched. CDR3 length: 15 residues. DNA for the CDR3: TGTGCCTTGTGGGAGGTGCCCTGGGCAGATTATAAGAAACTCTTT. It encodes CALWEVPWADYKKLF.